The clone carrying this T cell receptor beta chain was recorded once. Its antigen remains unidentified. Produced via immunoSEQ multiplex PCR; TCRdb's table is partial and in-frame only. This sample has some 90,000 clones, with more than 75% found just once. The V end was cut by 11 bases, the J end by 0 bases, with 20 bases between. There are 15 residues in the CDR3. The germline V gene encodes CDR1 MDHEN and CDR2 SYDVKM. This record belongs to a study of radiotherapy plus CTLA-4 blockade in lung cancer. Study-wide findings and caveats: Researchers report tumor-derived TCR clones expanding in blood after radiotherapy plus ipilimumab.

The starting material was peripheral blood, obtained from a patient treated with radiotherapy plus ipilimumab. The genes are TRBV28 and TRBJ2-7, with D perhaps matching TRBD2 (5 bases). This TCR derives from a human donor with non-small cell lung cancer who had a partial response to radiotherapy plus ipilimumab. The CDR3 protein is CAGIWSEAHSYEQYF. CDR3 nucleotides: TGTGCCGGGATTTGGTCGGAGGCCCACTCCTACGAGCAGTACTTC.